These 24 T cell receptor beta chains share one sample of origin, sequenced in a study of shared clonotypes between healthy human individuals. Cells designated naive CD8 were CD45RO-negative and were positively selected for CCR7, with terminally differentiated effector memory CD45RA+ cells excluded. Produced via immunoSEQ multiplex PCR; TCRdb's table is partial and in-frame only. The sample lists about 2 million clones; about 94% were seen once. The sequenced sample was naive CD8+ T cells sorted from blood. These receptors all come from a man aged 18 to 35 in good health.

In nucleotides, the CDR3 is TGTGCCAGCAGCGCGGGCGCCGGGACAGGGACAGGGGAGCCCCAGCATTTT. This sequence encodes CASSAGAGTGTGEPQHF. The chain employs TRBV9 and TRBJ1-5; 10 bases line up with TRBD1. Germline CDR1 and CDR2: SGDLS and YYNGEE. This CDR3 has 17 amino acids. The J segment lost 8 bases and the V segment lost 3 bases, leaving 14 bases of the junction unmatched.

Regarding this clone: Different DNA sequences within this sample yield the same CDR3. The V gene is TRBV9, the J gene TRBJ2-7; no reliable D call. CDR3 length: 14 amino acids. Germline V lookup: CDR1 SGDLS, CDR2 YYNGEE. V shed 0 bases and J shed 0 bases, with 7 bases lying between them. The CDR3 nucleotides are TGTGCCAGCAGCGTAGGAGCAGTCTCCTACGAGCAGTACTTC. As protein: CASSVGAVSYEQYF.

The table lists this clone with a few counts. This chain links TRBV2 with TRBJ2-6, with D possibly being TRBD1 (5 bases). This CDR3 is built from 16 residues. Deletions cut 2 bases from V and 1 base from J, with 9 bases between. CDR1 is SNHLY, CDR2 FYNNEI, per germline. This CDR3 is CASSELTVSGANVLTF. The CDR3 bases are TGTGCCAGCAGTGAATTGACAGTTTCTGGGGCCAACGTCCTGACTTTC.

The chain has TRBV25-1 and TRBJ1-2, with D possibly TRBD1 on 5 matching bases. The germline V and J ends were trimmed by 0 bases and 7 bases, with 18 bases remaining between them. The CDR3 length is 16 residues. The germline gives CDR1 MGHDK, CDR2 SYGVNS. This chain's CDR3 is CASSEYPDGGDGGYTF. CDR3 nucleotides: TGTGCCAGCAGTGAATACCCCGACGGGGGAGACGGTGGCTACACCTTC.

In the case of this clone: Sequence at one end of the junction differs from germline and may be a read error. The chain is built from TRBV7-7 and TRBJ2-5; D may be TRBD1 (5 bases). The CDR3 totals 15 residues. Germline V gives CDR1 SSHAT, CDR2 FNYEAQ (reference sequence). In nucleotides, the CDR3 is TGTGCTAGCAGCTTAGACTGGGGCAGCCAAGAGACCCAGTACTTC. Translating gives CASSLDWGSQETQYF.

The CDR3: CASTLEGGEQYF. The CDR3 DNA sequence: TGTGCCAGCACCCTCGAGGGGGGCGAGCAGTACTTC. This sequence joins TRBV5-6 and TRBJ2-7; D may be TRBD1 or TRBD2 (6 bases each). CDR1 SGHDT and CDR2 YYEEEE come from the germline V gene. This CDR3 has 12 residues. The V and J ends lost 6 bases and 6 bases respectively, with 13 bases between them.

This rearrangement joins TRBV27 to TRBJ1-2; 9 bases fit TRBD1. Germline V gene lookup returns CDR1 MNHEY and CDR2 SMNVEV (reference sequence). The J segment lost 5 bases and the V segment lost 8 bases, leaving 9 bases of the junction unmatched. The CDR3 contains 14 residues. In nucleotides, the CDR3 is TGTGCCAGCGGAAACGGACAGGGGTTTTATGGCTACACCTTC. Translation: CASGNGQGFYGYTF.

The V and J genes are TRBV6-5 and TRBJ2-3; 7 bases are shared with TRBD2. V shed 1 base and J 2 bases; nucleotides not matched to a gene: 6. CDR1 is MNHEY, CDR2 SVGAGI, per germline. The CDR3 loop spans 16 amino acids. The CDR3: CASSYFSGGFTDTQYF. The CDR3 DNA follows: TGTGCCAGCAGTTACTTTTCGGGGGGATTCACAGATACGCAGTATTTT.

The genes are TRBV2 and TRBJ1-2, with D hard to call. CDR1 and CDR2 from the germline V gene are SNHLY and FYNNEI. The V end lost 2 bases, the J end lost 8 bases, and 12 bases lay between the germline ends. This CDR3 region has 13 residues. The CDR3 region is CASSEPPISGYTF. DNA for the CDR3: TGTGCCAGCAGTGAACCCCCAATTTCCGGCTACACCTTC.

The rearrangement joins TRBV6-1 to TRBJ1-2, with D hard to call. Germline V CDR1 and CDR2: MNHNS, SASEGT. The CDR3 is 15 amino acids. The germline V and J ends were trimmed by 2 bases and 1 base, with 11 bases remaining between them. The CDR3 loop reads CASSEIHSFNYGYTF. The CDR3 DNA is TGTGCCAGCAGTGAAATACACAGTTTTAACTATGGCTACACCTTC.

The chain uses TRBV7-9 and TRBJ2-1, with 11 positions matching TRBD2. The CDR3 has 16 amino acids. CDR1 is SEHNR, CDR2 FQNEAQ, per germline (reference sequence). The V segment lost 5 bases and the J segment 8 bases; nucleotides outside the gene matches: 11. In nucleotides, the CDR3 is TGTGCCAGCAGCACCAACGTAGCGGGGGGGACCCATGAGCAGTTCTTC. Protein: CASSTNVAGGTHEQFF.

The chain uses TRBV9 and TRBJ1-2; D unresolved. Trimming shortened V by 0 bases and J by 8 bases, and 14 bases separated the two germline ends. This CDR3 spans 14 amino acids. In germline, CDR1 is SGDLS, CDR2 YYNGEE. The CDR3 spells CASSVGGSLEGYTF. CDR3 in DNA: TGTGCCAGCAGCGTAGGAGGCAGTCTGGAAGGCTACACCTTC.

The chain carries TRBV7-9 and TRBJ1-2, with D unresolved. Germline loops: CDR1 SEHNR, CDR2 FQNEAQ (reference sequence). V gave up 6 bases and J gave up 1 base, with 12 bases separating them. The CDR3 covers 14 residues. The CDR3 nucleotides read TGTGCCAGCAGTTATACCTCCAATAACTATGGCTACACCTTC. Amino acid sequence: CASSYTSNNYGYTF.

DNA for the CDR3: TGTGCCAGCAGCGAAGGCGGTTACTATGGCTACACCTTC. Protein: CASSEGGYYGYTF. The V and J genes are TRBV9 and TRBJ1-2; D uncertain. Germline assignment: CDR1 SGDLS and CDR2 YYNGEE. Trimming took 3 bases from V and 3 from J, leaving 9 bases between them. There are 13 residues in the CDR3.

With respect to this clone: The sample carries other DNA sequences with the same CDR3. The chain links TRBV9 to TRBJ2-3; D ambiguous. From germline, CDR1 is SGDLS and CDR2 YYNGEE. Trimming stripped 0 bases from V and 3 bases from J, with 5 bases between. The CDR3 runs 13 residues. The CDR3 sequence: CASSVGFTDTQYF. The CDR3 DNA follows: TGTGCCAGCAGCGTAGGCTTTACAGATACGCAGTATTTT.

This chain uses TRBV30 with TRBJ2-2; either TRBD1 or TRBD2 may fit D (5 bases each). Trimming cost V 0 bases and J 7 bases, with 18 bases left between them. CDR3 size: 16 residues. CDR1 GTSNPN and CDR2 SVGIG come from the germline V gene (reference sequence). The CDR3 is CAWSVLGESLFGELFF. The CDR3 DNA sequence: TGTGCCTGGAGTGTATTGGGGGAGAGCCTTTTCGGGGAGCTGTTTTTT.

This chain joins TRBV5-1 and TRBJ1-2; possibly TRBD1 for D (5 bases). This CDR3 is 16 amino acids long. The germline gives CDR1 SGHRS, CDR2 YFSETQ. The ends were cut back, 4 bases at V and 5 bases at J, with 21 bases in the middle. This CDR3 reads CASSLEGREGHYGYTF. As DNA, the CDR3 is TGCGCCAGCAGCCTGGAGGGCAGGGAGGGCCATTATGGCTACACCTTC.

V and J are TRBV27 and TRBJ2-7; tentative D call: TRBD2 (6 bases). The CDR3 contains 15 residues. Trimming pared 3 bases from V and 2 bases from J, leaving 14 bases between. CDR1 is MNHEY and CDR2 is SMNVEV in the germline V gene (reference sequence). As DNA, the CDR3 is TGTGCCAGCAGTTTTCGCGGGGTCCCCACCTACGAGCAGTACTTC. Protein: CASSFRGVPTYEQYF.

J is TRBJ1-1 and V is TRBV4-1; D is possibly TRBD1 (5 bases). The ends were cut back, 0 bases at V and 1 base at J, with 12 bases in the middle. This CDR3 spans 16 amino acids. Germline V CDR1 and CDR2: MGHRA, YSYEKL. CDR3: CASSQEEGRRNTEAFF. The CDR3 DNA is TGCGCCAGCAGCCAAGAAGAGGGACGGAGGAACACTGAAGCTTTCTTT.

The chain recombines TRBV7-9 with TRBJ1-1; 8 bases fit TRBD1. The CDR3 length is 16 residues. Germline CDR1 reads SEHNR; CDR2 reads FQNEAQ (reference sequence). V lost 6 bases, J lost 3 bases, and 12 bases stayed unmatched. The CDR3 region is CASSSNPGTGDTEAFF. The CDR3 DNA follows: TGTGCCAGCAGTTCGAATCCCGGGACAGGAGACACTGAAGCTTTCTTT. The full variable domain, rest sourced from reference TRBV7-9 and TRBJ1-1, is DTGVSQNPRHKITKRGQNVTFRCDPISEHNRLYWYRQTLGQGPEFLTYFQNEAQLEKSRLLSDRFSAERPKGSFSTLEIQRTEQGDSAMYLCASSSNPGTGDTEAFFGQGTRLTVV.

V and J are TRBV29-1 and TRBJ1-1; D is uncertain. The V and J ends lost 3 bases and 4 bases respectively, with 12 bases between them. The CDR3 length is 13 residues. Germline CDR1 is SQVTM and CDR2 is ANQGSEA. The CDR3 is CSVDPPSSTEAFF. The CDR3 bases are TGCAGCGTTGACCCCCCGAGTAGCACTGAAGCTTTCTTT.

The chain couples TRBV7-9 to TRBJ2-1; possibly TRBD1 or TRBD2 for D (5 bases each). V gave up 6 bases and J gave up 15 bases, with 24 bases separating them. Germline values: CDR1 SEHNR, CDR2 FQNEAQ (reference sequence). CDR3 length equals 14 residues. Written as DNA, the CDR3 is TGTGCCAGCAGTATAGGTTGGGGGTCCCCGTCCCTGTTCTTC. It translates to CASSIGWGSPSLFF.

The chain is built from TRBV6-6 and TRBJ2-7, with D uncertain. CDR1 and CDR2 from the germline V gene are MNHNY and SVGAGI (reference sequence). This CDR3 is built from 12 residues. V gave up 2 bases and J gave up 2 bases, with 4 bases separating them. CDR3 protein: CASSYAPYEQYF. The CDR3 nucleotides are TGTGCCAGCAGTTACGCCCCCTACGAGCAGTACTTC.

The chain recombines TRBV28 with TRBJ2-7; 8 bases match TRBD1. CDR3 size: 17 residues. With V trimmed by 3 bases and J by 0 bases, 10 bases remained unmatched. CDR1 is MDHEN, CDR2 SYDVKM, per germline. The chain's CDR3 is CASSFPAKGQDSYEQYF. For the CDR3, the DNA is TGTGCCAGCAGTTTCCCCGCCAAGGGACAGGACTCCTACGAGCAGTACTTC.